In this sample, the clone carrying this TCR beta chain turned up many times. Its specificity is unknown. Disease in donors with ophthalmopathy had moderate-to-severe activity, CAS ≥3, NOSPECS ≥4 and under 3 months' duration. Physicians reached a diagnosis by relying on clinical symptoms, serum thyroxine, TRAb, thyroid ultrasound and orbital computed tomography. The PBMCs were taken from approximately 11 ml of fresh peripheral blood. The CDR3 is made up of 15 amino acids. The junction had 6 bases not matched to a gene; V was cut back by 5 bases and J by 3 bases. CDR1 and CDR2 from the germline V gene are MNHEY and SVGEGT. This entry comes from a study of Graves' ophthalmopathy and Graves' hyperthyroidism. CDR3 regions of TCR beta were amplified from RNA transcripts. An opening RT-PCR round employed HTBI primers and preceded a second-round multiplex PCR. TCRdb used MiXCR to reprocess the multiplex PCR reads, holding one entry per CDR3 protein. Seen here are about 400,000 distinct CDR3 sequences, 15% to 20% observed once, and the top ten hold roughly 1.5%.

The study, taken as a whole, reports: Most thyroid-expanded clonotypes exceeding 0.001 frequency were also found in blood.

The chain uses TRBV6-2 or TRBV6-3 and TRBJ2-7, with 11 nucleotides matching TRBD2. This TCR came from a woman under 30 with Graves' ophthalmopathy. The sequencing input was peripheral blood. CDR3 DNA sequence: TGTGCCAGCAGTCGGGGACTAGCGGTATTCTACGAGCAGTACTTC. It translates to CASSRGLAVFYEQYF.